Here is one T cell receptor (beta chain) with its context. As yet, its antigen is unknown. An end of the junction does not agree with germline; a read error may underlie this. CDR1 is SGHDN, CDR2 FVKESK, per germline. This CDR3 comprises 15 residues. TCRdb ran MiXCR on the 5' RACE reads and lists one entry per CDR3 protein. The table includes roughly 200,000 distinct CDR3 sequences, under 20% detected once. The source of the sample is a study of T-cell memory formation after mild COVID-19. General study results and limits: Contracting CD4+ clones were located mainly in CM and EM, and CD8+ clones in EMRA.

The specimen sequenced was PBMCs or a T cell subset sorted from them (not recorded which). The source of this sequence is an adult woman who had mild COVID-19 (a few samples of this study predate the infection). Cell type and time point are not known. This chain uses TRBV14 with TRBJ2-1, with 9 nucleotides matching TRBD2. Here the CDR3 DNA reads TGTGCCAGCAACCAACAGGGACTAGCCGCGAATGAGCAGTTCTTC. As protein: CASNQQGLAANEQFF.